This TCR beta chain was profiled in a study of OX40 agonist ivuxolimab in advanced cancers. Study-wide context: Aged roughly 23 to 79 with a mean of 60 years, they were less than 90% male.

About this clone: The target antigen is unknown.

Deletions cut 4 bases from V and 5 bases from J, with 5 bases between. The CDR3 runs to 11 residues. The germline V gene has CDR1 MDHEN and CDR2 SYDVKM. Findings and limits, study-wide: In the 0.1-3.0 mg/kg groups, partial responders showed among the lowest expansion. Specificity for antigen went undetermined in the expanded peripheral T cells.

The table came from immunoSEQ multiplex PCR; TCRdb's copy has only in-frame clones and leaves some out. The data hold approximately 100,000 clones, with less than 95% observed a single time. The sample in question was CD4+ or CD8+ T cells sorted from blood, obtained in a trial of the OX40 agonist ivuxolimab. This receptor was taken from an adult with an advanced solid tumor such as melanoma, head and neck, liver or kidney cancer. The chain has TRBV28 and TRBJ1-2; D is ambiguous. The CDR3 region has the DNA TGTGCCAGCAGTTCTAGATATGGCTACACCTTC. The encoded protein is CASSSRYGYTF.